The rows below give T cell receptor beta chains drawn from one sample of a study of Tregs in tolerant kidney transplant recipients. Their cognate antigens are unknown. The protocol was immunoSEQ multiplex PCR, while the TCRdb copy is restricted to in-frame clones and leaves out a portion. The sample gives several thousand clones, roughly 44% of which show up once; almost 5.5% is in the top ten. Sample: CD4+ T cells from blood cultured with allogeneic cells. Receptors were obtained from a human donor in good health. Each CDR3 is given with its conserved first and last residue. Fields, in order: CDR3 protein, V gene, J gene, CDR3 length.

CASSLRRGSTDTQYF	TRBV11-3	TRBJ2-3	15
CTAGLNEKLFF	TRBV20-1	TRBJ1-4	11
CASSLVGSDGYTF	TRBV5-1	TRBJ1-2	13
CASRGGTGYNTEAFF	TRBV2	TRBJ1-1	15
CASTPAGGPNNEQFF	TRBV6-1	TRBJ2-1	15
CASSSSGRRDGELFF	TRBV9	TRBJ2-2	15
CASSRQVMNTEAFF	TRBV6-5	TRBJ1-1	14
CASSLMTGGIYEQYF	TRBV7-3	TRBJ2-7	15
CATSGLGAADTQYF	TRBV15	TRBJ2-3	14
CASRRTRYSNQPQHF	TRBV6-5	TRBJ1-5	15
CASSLTGVAGELFF	TRBV5-3	TRBJ2-2	14
CASSPQAGSTTEAFF	TRBV18	TRBJ1-1	15
CASSQDSGGGTDTQYF	TRBV4-3	TRBJ2-3	16
CASSYSAEGYEQYF	TRBV6-5	TRBJ2-7	14
CASSSGRLLGGNTIYF	TRBV9	TRBJ1-3	16
CAWSVNRPGNSPLHF	TRBV30	TRBJ1-6	15